This T cell receptor (beta chain) was recorded in a study of blood T cell repertoires in COVID-19. Study context: Sample material is recorded as cDNA or gDNA derived from T cells, B-cell-depleted T cells, or PBMCs.

Profiling relied on immunoSEQ multiplex PCR, and the TCRdb table lists in-frame clones only, not all of them. The top ten clones hold under 11% of a sample with about 97,000 clones, about 80% of them seen once. From germline, CDR1 is MNHEY and CDR2 SVGAGI. This CDR3 is built from 15 residues. V lost 6 bases and J lost 6, with 17 bases in between. The V call is TRBV6-5, the J call TRBJ2-2; D possibly corresponds to TRBD1 (6 bases). The sequenced sample consisted of peripheral blood. The clonotype comes from a man between 65 and 80 years old with acute or convalescent COVID-19. DNA of the CDR3: TGTGCCAGCAGCCCCGGGACATCAGGGGCCGGGGAGCTGTTTTTT. Its protein is CASSPGTSGAGELFF.